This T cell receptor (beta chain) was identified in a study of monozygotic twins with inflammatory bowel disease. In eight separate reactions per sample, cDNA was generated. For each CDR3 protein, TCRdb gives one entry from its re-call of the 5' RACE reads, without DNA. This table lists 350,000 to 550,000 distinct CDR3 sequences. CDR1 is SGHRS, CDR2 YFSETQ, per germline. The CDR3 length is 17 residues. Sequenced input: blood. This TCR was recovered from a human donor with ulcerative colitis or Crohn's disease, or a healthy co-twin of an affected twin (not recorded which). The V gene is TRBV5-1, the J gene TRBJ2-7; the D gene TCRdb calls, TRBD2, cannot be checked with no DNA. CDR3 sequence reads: CASSLQMTSGSSYEQYF.